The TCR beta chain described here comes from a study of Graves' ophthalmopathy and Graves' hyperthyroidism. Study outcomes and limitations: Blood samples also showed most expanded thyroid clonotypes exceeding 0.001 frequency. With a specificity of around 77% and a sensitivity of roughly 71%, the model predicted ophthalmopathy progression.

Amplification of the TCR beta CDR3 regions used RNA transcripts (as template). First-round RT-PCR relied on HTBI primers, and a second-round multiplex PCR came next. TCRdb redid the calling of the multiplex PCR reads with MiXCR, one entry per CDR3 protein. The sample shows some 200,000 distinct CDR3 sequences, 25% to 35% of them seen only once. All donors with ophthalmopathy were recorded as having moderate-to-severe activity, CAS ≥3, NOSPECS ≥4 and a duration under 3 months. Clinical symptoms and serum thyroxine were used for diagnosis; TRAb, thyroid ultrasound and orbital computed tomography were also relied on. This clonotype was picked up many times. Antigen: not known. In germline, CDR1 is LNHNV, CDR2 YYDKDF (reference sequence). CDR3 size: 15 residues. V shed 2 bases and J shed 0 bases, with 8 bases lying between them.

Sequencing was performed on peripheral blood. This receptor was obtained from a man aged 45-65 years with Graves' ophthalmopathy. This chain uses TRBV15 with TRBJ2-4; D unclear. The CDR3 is CATSRLVLAKNIQYF. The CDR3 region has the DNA TGTGCCACCAGCAGACTAGTTTTAGCCAAAAACATTCAGTACTTC. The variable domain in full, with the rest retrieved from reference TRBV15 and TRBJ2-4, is DAMVIQNPRYQVTQFGKPVTLSCSQTLNHNVMYWYQQKSSQAPKLLFHYYDKDFNNEADTPDNFQSRRPNTSFCFLDIRSPGLGDTAMYLCATSRLVLAKNIQYFGAGTRLSVL.